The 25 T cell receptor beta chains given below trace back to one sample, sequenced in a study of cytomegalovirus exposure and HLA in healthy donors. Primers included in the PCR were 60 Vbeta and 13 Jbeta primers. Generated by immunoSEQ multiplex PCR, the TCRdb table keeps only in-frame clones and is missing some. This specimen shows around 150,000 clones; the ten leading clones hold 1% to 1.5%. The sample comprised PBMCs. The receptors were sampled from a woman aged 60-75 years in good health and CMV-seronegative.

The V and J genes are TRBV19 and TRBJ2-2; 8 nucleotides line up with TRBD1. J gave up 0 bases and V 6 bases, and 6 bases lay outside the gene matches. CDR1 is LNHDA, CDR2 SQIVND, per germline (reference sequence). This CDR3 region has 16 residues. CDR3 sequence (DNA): TGTGCCAGTAGCCCGGGACAGGATACGAACACCGGGGAGCTGTTTTTT. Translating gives CASSPGQDTNTGELFF.

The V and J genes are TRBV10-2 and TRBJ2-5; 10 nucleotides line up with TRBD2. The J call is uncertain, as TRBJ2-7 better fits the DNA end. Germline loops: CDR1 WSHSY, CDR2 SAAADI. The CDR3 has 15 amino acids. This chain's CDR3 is CASRGQSGRAYEQYF. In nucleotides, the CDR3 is TGCGCCAGCAGGGGCCAAAGCGGGAGGGCCTACGAGCAGTACTTC.

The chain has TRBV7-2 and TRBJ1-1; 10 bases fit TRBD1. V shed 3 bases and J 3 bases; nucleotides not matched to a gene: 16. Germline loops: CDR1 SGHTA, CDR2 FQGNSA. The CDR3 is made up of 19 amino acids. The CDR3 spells CASSFRFGRDRGRDTEAFF. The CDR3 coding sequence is TGTGCCAGCAGCTTCCGTTTTGGTCGGGACAGGGGAAGGGACACTGAAGCTTTCTTT. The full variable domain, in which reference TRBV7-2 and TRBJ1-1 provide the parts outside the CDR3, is GAGVSQSPSNKVTEKGKDVELRCDPISGHTALYWYRQSLGQGLEFLIYFQGNSAPDKSGLPSDRFSAERTGGSVSTLTIQRTQQEDSAVYLCASSFRFGRDRGRDTEAFFGQGTRLTVV.

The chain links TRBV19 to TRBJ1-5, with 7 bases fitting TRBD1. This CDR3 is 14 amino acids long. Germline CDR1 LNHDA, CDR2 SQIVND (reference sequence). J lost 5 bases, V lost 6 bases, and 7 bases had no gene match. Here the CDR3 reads CASRERDSHQPQHF. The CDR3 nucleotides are TGTGCCAGTAGGGAACGGGACAGCCATCAGCCCCAGCATTTT.

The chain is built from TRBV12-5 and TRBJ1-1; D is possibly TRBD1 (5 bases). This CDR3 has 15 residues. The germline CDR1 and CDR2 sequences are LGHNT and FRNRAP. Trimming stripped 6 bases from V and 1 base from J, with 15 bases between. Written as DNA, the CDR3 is TGTGCTAGTGGCCCCCGGGGGGTCAGGAACACTGAAGCTTTCTTT. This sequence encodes CASGPRGVRNTEAFF.

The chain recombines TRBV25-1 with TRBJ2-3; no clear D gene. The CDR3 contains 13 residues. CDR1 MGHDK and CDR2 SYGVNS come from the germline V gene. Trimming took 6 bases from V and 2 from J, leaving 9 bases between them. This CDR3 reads CASRRGYTDTQYF. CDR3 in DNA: TGTGCCAGCAGGAGAGGATACACAGATACGCAGTATTTT.

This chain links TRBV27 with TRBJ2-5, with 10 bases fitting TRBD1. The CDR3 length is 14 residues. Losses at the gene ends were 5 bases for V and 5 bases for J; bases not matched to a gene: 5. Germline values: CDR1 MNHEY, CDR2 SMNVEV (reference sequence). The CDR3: CASSRRDRGETQYF. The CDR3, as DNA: TGTGCCAGCAGTCGAAGGGACAGGGGTGAGACCCAGTACTTC.

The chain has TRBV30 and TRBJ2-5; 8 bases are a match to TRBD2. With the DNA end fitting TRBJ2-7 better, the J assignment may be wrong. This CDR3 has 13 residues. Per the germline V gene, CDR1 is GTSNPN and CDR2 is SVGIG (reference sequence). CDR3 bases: TGTGCCTGGTCGGGGGGGGTCCTTTACGAGCAGTACTTC. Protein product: CAWSGGVLYEQYF.

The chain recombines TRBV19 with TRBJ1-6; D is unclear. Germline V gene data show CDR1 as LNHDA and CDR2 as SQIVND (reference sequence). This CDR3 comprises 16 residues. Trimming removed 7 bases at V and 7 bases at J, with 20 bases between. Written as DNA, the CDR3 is TGTGCCAGTAACGCGGCCGCGACTTTTTTGAATTCACCCCTCCACTTT. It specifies CASNAAATFLNSPLHF.

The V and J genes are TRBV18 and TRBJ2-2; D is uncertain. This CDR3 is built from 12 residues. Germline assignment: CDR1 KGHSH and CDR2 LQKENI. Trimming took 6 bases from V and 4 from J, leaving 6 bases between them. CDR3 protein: CASSELTGELFF. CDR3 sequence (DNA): TGTGCCAGCTCCGAGCTCACCGGGGAGCTGTTTTTT. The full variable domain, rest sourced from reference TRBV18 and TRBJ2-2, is NAGVMQNPRHLVRRRGQEARLRCSPMKGHSHVYWYRQLPEEGLKFMVYLQKENIIDESGMPKERFSAEFPKEGPSILRIQQVVRGDSAAYFCASSELTGELFFGEGSRLTVL.

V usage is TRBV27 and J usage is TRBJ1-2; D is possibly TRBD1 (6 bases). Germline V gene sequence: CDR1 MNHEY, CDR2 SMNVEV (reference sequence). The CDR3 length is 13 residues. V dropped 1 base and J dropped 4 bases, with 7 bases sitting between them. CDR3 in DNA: TGTGCCAGCAGTTTATTAGGGGGCTATGGCTACACCTTC. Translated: CASSLLGGYGYTF.

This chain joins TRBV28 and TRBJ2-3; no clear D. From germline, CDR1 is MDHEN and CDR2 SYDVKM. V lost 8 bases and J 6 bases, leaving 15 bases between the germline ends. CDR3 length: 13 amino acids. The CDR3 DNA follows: TGTGCCAGCTTTACAGTGACCCGGGATACGCAGTATTTT. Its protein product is CASFTVTRDTQYF.

Here the CDR3 reads CASSLGDRGNYEQYF. The CDR3 region has the DNA TGCGCCAGCAGCTTGGGGGACAGGGGGAACTACGAGCAGTACTTC. The chain uses TRBV5-1 and TRBJ2-5; the match to TRBD1 covers 11 bases. TRBJ2-7 matches the DNA end more closely, so the J call is doubtful. CDR1 and CDR2 (germline): SGHRS, YFSETQ. This CDR3 spans 15 amino acids.

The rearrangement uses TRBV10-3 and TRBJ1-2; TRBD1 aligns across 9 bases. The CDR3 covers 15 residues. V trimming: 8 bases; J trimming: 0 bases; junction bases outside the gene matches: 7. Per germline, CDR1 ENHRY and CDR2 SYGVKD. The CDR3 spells CAIAGTGLANYGYTF. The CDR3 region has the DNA TGTGCCATCGCCGGGACAGGGCTCGCTAACTATGGCTACACCTTC.

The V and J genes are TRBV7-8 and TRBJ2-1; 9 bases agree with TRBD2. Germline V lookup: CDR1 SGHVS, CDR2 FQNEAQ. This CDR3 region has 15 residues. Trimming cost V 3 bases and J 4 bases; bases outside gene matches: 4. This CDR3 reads CASSFSSGRYNEQFF. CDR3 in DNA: TGTGCCAGCAGCTTTTCGAGCGGGAGGTACAATGAGCAGTTCTTC.

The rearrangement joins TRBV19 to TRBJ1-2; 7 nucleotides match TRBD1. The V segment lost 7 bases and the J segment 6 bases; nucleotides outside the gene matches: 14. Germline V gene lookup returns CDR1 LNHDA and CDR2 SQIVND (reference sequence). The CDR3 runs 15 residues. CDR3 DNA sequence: TGTGCCAGTATTTTAAGGACAGGATGGGGCGATGGCTACACCTTC. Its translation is CASILRTGWGDGYTF.

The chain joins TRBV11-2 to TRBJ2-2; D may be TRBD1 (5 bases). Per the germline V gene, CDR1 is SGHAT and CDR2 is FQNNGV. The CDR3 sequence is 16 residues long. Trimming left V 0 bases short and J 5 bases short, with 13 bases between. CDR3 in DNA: TGTGCCAGCAGCTTAGAAGGGGCGTATGAGACCGGGGAGCTGTTTTTT. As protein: CASSLEGAYETGELFF.

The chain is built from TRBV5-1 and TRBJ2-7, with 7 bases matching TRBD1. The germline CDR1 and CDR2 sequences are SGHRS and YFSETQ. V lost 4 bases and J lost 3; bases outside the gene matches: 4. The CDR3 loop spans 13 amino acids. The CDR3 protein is CASSRDRDYEQYF. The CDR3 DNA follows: TGCGCCAGCAGCCGTGACAGGGACTACGAGCAGTACTTC.

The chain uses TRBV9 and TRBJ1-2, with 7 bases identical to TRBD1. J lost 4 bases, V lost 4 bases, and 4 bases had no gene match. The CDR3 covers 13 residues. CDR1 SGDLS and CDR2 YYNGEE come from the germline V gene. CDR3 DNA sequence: TGTGCCAGCAGCTCGCAGGGGGGCTATGGCTACACCTTC. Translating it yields CASSSQGGYGYTF.

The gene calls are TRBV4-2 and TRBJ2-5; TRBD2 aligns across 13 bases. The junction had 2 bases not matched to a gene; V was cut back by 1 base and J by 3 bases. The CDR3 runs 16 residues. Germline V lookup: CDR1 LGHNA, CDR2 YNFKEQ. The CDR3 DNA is TGTGCCAGCAGCCAAGGGACTAGCGGGGGCAAAGAGACCCAGTACTTC. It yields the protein CASSQGTSGGKETQYF.

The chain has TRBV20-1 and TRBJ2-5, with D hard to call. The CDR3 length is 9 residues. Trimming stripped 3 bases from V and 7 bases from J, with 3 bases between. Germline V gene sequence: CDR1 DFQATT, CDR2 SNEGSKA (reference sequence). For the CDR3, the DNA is TGCAGTGCTAGCCGGACCCAGTACTTC. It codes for CSASRTQYF.

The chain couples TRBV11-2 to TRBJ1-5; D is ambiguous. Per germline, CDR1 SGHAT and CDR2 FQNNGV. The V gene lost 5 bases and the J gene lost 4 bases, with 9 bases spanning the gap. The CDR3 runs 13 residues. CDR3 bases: TGTGCCAGCAGCCGCGTGGTTAATCAGCCCCAGCATTTT. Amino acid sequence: CASSRVVNQPQHF. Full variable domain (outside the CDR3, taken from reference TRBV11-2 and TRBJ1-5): EAGVAQSPRYKIIEKRQSVAFWCNPISGHATLYWYQQILGQGPKLLIQFQNNGVVDDSQLPKDRFSAERLKGVDSTLKIQPAKLEDSAVYLCASSRVVNQPQHFGDGTRLSIL.

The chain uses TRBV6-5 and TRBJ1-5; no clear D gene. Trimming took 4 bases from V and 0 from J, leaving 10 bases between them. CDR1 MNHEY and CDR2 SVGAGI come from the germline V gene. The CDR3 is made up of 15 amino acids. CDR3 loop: CASSSGFNSNQPQHF. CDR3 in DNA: TGTGCCAGCAGTTCGGGGTTCAATAGCAATCAGCCCCAGCATTTT.

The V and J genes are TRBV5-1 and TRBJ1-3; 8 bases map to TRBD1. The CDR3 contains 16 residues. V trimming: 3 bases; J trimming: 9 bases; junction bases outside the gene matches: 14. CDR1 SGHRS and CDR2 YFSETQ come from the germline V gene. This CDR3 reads CASSYRPPTGDATIYF. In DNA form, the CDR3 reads TGCGCCAGCAGCTATCGCCCCCCGACAGGGGATGCCACCATATATTTT.

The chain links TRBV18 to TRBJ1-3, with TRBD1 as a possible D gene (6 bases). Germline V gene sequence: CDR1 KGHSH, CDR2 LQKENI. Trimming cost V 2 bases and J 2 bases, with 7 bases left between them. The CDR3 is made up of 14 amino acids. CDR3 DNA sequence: TGTGCCAGCTCACCAGGGACACCTGGAAACACCATATATTTT. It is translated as CASSPGTPGNTIYF.